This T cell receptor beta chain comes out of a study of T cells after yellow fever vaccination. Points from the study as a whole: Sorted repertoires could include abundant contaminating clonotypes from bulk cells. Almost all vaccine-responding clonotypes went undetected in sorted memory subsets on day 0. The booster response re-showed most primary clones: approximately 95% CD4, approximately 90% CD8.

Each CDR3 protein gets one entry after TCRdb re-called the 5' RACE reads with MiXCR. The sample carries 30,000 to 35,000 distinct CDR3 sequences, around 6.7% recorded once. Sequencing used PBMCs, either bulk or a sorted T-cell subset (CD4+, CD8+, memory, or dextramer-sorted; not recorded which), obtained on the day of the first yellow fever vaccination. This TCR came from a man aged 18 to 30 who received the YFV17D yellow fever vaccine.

Written as DNA, the CDR3 is TGTGCCAGCAGCGTAGATCCAGGGAAATATGGCTACACCTTC. This gives the protein CASSVDPGKYGYTF. J is TRBJ1-2 and V is TRBV9; maybe TRBD1 (5 bases). This CDR3 contains 14 residues. Germline V gives CDR1 SGDLS, CDR2 YYNGEE. V dropped 0 bases and J dropped 5 bases, with 11 bases sitting between them.